A selection of T cell receptor beta chains follows, all from one sample in a study of blood T cell repertoires in COVID-19. Assay: immunoSEQ multiplex PCR; the TCRdb copy retains only in-frame clones and omits some. This table has about 250,000 clones, around nine tenths appearing once. The sample was peripheral blood. The receptors were sampled from a man between 18 and 35 years old with active or convalescent COVID-19. Each CDR3 is given with its conserved first and last residue. D genes are given only for firm matches. For some rows the clone size is stated as once, few or many, or as a class when expanded; others skip it.

j_call: TRBJ1-3; d_call: NA; v_call: TRBV27; clone_size: few; cdr3_nt: TGTGCCAGCAGTTTATCAGAAAAAAGGTACAGGATCTCTGGAAACACCATATATTTT; cdr3_aa: CASSLSEKRYRISGNTIYF
j_call: TRBJ2-6; d_call: TRBD2; v_call: TRBV29-1; clone_size: NA; cdr3_nt: TGCAGCGTTGAGGCTAGCGGCCTCTCTGGGGCCAACGTCCTGACTTTC; cdr3_aa: CSVEASGLSGANVLTF
j_call: TRBJ2-7; d_call: TRBD2; v_call: TRBV6-5; clone_size: NA; cdr3_nt: TGTGCCAGCAGCGGGGGGGCCGGGGTCTACGAGCAGTACTTC; cdr3_aa: CASSGGAGVYEQYF
j_call: TRBJ2-7; d_call: NA; v_call: TRBV6-2/TRBV6-3; clone_size: NA; cdr3_nt: TGTGCCAGCACCCCCGGCGGGAAGAGCTCCTACGAGCAGTACTTC; cdr3_aa: CASTPGGKSSYEQYF
j_call: TRBJ1-3; d_call: NA; v_call: TRBV2; clone_size: NA; cdr3_nt: TGTGCCAGCAGTGATAGAAGAGGGATAAACACCATATATTTT; cdr3_aa: CASSDRRGINTIYF
j_call: TRBJ2-1; d_call: NA; v_call: TRBV11-3; clone_size: NA; cdr3_nt: TGTGCCAGCAGCTTAAGACAGATAAATGAGCAGTTCTTC; cdr3_aa: CASSLRQINEQFF
j_call: TRBJ2-3; d_call: NA; v_call: TRBV7-9; clone_size: NA; cdr3_nt: TGTGCCAGCAGCTCCGGACTTATCACAGATACGCAGTATTTT; cdr3_aa: CASSSGLITDTQYF
j_call: TRBJ2-7; d_call: NA; v_call: TRBV7-8; clone_size: NA; cdr3_nt: TGTGCCAGCAGCTTACGGGGAACCTACGAGCAGTACTTC; cdr3_aa: CASSLRGTYEQYF
j_call: TRBJ1-1; d_call: NA; v_call: TRBV6-1; clone_size: NA; cdr3_nt: TGTGCCAGCAGTGAACGGCGGGCTGGTGAAGCTTTCTTT; cdr3_aa: CASSERRAGEAFF
j_call: TRBJ2-2; d_call: TRBD2; v_call: TRBV7-2; clone_size: NA; cdr3_nt: TGTGCCAGCAGCTTAAAGGTCGGGACTAGAGGATATGGGGAGCTGTTTTTT; cdr3_aa: CASSLKVGTRGYGELFF
j_call: TRBJ2-1; d_call: NA; v_call: TRBV29-1; clone_size: NA; cdr3_nt: TGCAGCTCGGAGGGGGCCTTCTACAATGAGCAGTTCTTC; cdr3_aa: CSSEGAFYNEQFF
j_call: TRBJ2-3; d_call: TRBD2; v_call: TRBV7-9; clone_size: NA; cdr3_nt: TGTGCCAGCAGCCCCGAGAGGGGAGCGGGGGTGGATACGCAGTATTTT; cdr3_aa: CASSPERGAGVDTQYF
j_call: TRBJ1-2; d_call: TRBD1; v_call: TRBV7-9; clone_size: NA; cdr3_nt: TGTGCCAGCAGCTTACGGGACAGCACTCTTCAGGGCTATGGCTACACCTTC; cdr3_aa: CASSLRDSTLQGYGYTF
j_call: TRBJ2-2; d_call: TRBD2; v_call: TRBV2; clone_size: NA; cdr3_nt: TGTGCCAGCAGTGCCCGCGGGACTAGCGTAAACACCGGGGAGCTGTTTTTT; cdr3_aa: CASSARGTSVNTGELFF
j_call: TRBJ2-3; d_call: TRBD1; v_call: TRBV7-9; clone_size: NA; cdr3_nt: TGTGCCAGCACCAAGGAATGGGACAGGGTAAACACAGATACGCAGTATTTT; cdr3_aa: CASTKEWDRVNTDTQYF
j_call: TRBJ2-7; d_call: NA; v_call: TRBV29-1; clone_size: NA; cdr3_nt: TGCAGCGTAGTACAGGATTACTACGAGCAGTACTTC; cdr3_aa: CSVVQDYYEQYF
j_call: TRBJ2-3; d_call: NA; v_call: TRBV11-1; clone_size: NA; cdr3_nt: TGTGCCAGCAGCTTAGGCGGTCCAGATACGCAGTATTTT; cdr3_aa: CASSLGGPDTQYF
j_call: TRBJ1-1; d_call: NA; v_call: TRBV3-1/TRBV3-2; clone_size: NA; cdr3_nt: TGTGCCAGCAGCCAATCAGGGGTTGTAAACACTGAAGCTTTCTTT; cdr3_aa: CASSQSGVVNTEAFF
j_call: TRBJ2-2; d_call: TRBD2; v_call: TRBV3-1/TRBV3-2; clone_size: NA; cdr3_nt: TGTGCCAGCAGCCACGCCCCCGAGGCGGGGGGGTGGACCGGGGAGCTGTTTTTT; cdr3_aa: CASSHAPEAGGWTGELFF
j_call: TRBJ1-2; d_call: TRBD1; v_call: TRBV12-5; clone_size: NA; cdr3_nt: TGTGCTAGTGGTTTTTCAAGGGGGCTCTATGGCTACACCTTC; cdr3_aa: CASGFSRGLYGYTF